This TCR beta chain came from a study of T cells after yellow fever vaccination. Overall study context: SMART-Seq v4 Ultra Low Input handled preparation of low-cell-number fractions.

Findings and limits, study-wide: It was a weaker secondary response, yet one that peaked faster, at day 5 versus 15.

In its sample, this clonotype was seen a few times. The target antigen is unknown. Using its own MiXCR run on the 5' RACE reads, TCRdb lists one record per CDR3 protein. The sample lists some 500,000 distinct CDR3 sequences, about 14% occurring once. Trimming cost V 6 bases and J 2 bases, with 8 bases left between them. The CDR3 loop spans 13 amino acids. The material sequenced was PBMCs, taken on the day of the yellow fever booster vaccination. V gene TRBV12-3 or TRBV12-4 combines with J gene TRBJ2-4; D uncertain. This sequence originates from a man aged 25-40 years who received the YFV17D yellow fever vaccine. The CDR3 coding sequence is TGTGCCAGCAGGATCGATTCCAAAAACATTCAGTACTTC. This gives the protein CASRIDSKNIQYF.